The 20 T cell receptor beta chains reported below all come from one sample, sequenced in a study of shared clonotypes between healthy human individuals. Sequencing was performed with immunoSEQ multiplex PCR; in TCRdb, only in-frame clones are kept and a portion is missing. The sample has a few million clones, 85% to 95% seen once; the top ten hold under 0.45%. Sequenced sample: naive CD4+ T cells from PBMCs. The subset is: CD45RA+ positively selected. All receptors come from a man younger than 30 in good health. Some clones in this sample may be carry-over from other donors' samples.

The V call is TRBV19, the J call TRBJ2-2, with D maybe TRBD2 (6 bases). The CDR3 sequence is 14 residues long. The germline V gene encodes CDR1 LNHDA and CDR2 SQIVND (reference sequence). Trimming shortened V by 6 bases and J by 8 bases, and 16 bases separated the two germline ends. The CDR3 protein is CASSVLEGSGELFF. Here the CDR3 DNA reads TGTGCCAGTAGCGTCCTGGAGGGGTCGGGGGAGCTGTTTTTT.

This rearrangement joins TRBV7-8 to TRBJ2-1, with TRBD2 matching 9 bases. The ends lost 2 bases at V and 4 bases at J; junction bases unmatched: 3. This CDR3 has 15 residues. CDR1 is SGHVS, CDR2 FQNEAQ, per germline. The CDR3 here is CASSLRTSEYNEQFF. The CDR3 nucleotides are TGTGCCAGCAGCTTAAGGACTAGCGAATACAATGAGCAGTTCTTC.

CDR3 bases: TGTGCCAGCAGCGTGTCGGGACTCACGGGTCCTGGCTCCTACGAGCAGTACTTC. Its translation: CASSVSGLTGPGSYEQYF. The chain joins TRBV9 to TRBJ2-7; a weak D match, TRBD2 (6 bases). V was cut by 2 bases and J by 0 bases, with 21 bases left in between. CDR1 and CDR2 (germline): SGDLS, YYNGEE. This CDR3 region has 18 residues.

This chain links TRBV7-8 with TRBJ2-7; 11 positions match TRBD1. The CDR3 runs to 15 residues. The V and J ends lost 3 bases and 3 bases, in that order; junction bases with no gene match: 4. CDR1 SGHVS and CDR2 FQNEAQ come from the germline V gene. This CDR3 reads CASSFTDRGRYEQYF. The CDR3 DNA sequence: TGTGCCAGCAGCTTTACGGACAGGGGGCGCTACGAGCAGTACTTC.

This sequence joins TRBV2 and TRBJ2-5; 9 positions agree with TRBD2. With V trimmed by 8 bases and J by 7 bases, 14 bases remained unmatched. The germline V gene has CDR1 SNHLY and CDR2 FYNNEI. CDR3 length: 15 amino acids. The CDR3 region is CASCLELAGSGTQYF. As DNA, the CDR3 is TGTGCCAGCTGTTTGGAGCTAGCGGGATCCGGGACCCAGTACTTC.

CDR3: CASSKGLGVEQYF. The DNA of the CDR3 is TGTGCCAGCAGCAAAGGTCTCGGTGTAGAGCAGTACTTC. V and J are TRBV5-4 and TRBJ2-7; unclear D gene. Trimming took off 4 bases at V and 7 bases at J, with 15 bases between the two ends. The CDR3 runs 13 residues. Germline V CDR1 and CDR2: SGHNT, YYREEE (reference sequence).

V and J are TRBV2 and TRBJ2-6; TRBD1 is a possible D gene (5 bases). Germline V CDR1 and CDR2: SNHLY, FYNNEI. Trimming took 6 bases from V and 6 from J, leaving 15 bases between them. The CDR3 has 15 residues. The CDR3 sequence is CASRVQVSPANVLTF. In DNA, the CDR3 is TGTGCCAGCAGAGTACAGGTGAGTCCGGCCAACGTCCTGACTTTC.

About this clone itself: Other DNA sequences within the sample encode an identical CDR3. In DNA form, the CDR3 reads TGTGCCAGCAGCTTGACTAGCGGCCCCTACAATGAGCAGTTCTTC. Protein: CASSLTSGPYNEQFF. The V gene is TRBV5-4, the J gene TRBJ2-1; 8 bases align to TRBD2. The ends lost 1 base at V and 2 bases at J; junction bases unmatched: 2. CDR3 length: 15 amino acids. Germline V CDR1 and CDR2: SGHNT, YYREEE (reference sequence).

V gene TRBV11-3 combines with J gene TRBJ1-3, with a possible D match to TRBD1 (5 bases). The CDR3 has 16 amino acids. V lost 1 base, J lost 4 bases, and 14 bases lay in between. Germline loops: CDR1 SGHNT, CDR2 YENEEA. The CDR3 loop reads CASSLGPGGTGNTIYF. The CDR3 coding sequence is TGTGCCAGCAGCTTAGGCCCCGGAGGGACCGGAAACACCATATATTTT.

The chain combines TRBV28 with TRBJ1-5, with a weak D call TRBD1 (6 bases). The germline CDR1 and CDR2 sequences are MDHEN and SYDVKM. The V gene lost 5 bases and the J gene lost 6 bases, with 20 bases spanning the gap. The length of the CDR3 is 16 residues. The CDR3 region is CASSPRGYRVSQPQHF. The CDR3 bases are TGTGCCAGCAGTCCTAGGGGCTACAGGGTAAGTCAGCCCCAGCATTTT.

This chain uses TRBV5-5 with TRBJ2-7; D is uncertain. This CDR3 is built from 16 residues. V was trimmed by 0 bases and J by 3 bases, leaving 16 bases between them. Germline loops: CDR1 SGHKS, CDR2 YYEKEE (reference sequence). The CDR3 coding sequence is TGTGCCAGCAGCTTGGCCGGCGTCAGGAACGGCTACGAGCAGTACTTC. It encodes CASSLAGVRNGYEQYF.

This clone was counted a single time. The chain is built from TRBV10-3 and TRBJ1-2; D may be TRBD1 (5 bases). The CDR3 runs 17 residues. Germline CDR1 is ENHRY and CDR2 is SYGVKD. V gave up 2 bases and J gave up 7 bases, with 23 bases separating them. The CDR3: CAISEHTGDPLRAGYTF. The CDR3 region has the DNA TGTGCCATCAGTGAGCACACCGGGGACCCGCTGAGGGCTGGCTACACCTTC.

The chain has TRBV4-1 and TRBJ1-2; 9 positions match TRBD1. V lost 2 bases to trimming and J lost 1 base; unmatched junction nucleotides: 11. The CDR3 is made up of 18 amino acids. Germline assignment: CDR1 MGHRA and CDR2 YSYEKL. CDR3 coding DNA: TGCGCCAGCAGCCAAAGAGGGGGGGGACAGGGATATAACTATGGCTACACCTTC. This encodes CASSQRGGGQGYNYGYTF.

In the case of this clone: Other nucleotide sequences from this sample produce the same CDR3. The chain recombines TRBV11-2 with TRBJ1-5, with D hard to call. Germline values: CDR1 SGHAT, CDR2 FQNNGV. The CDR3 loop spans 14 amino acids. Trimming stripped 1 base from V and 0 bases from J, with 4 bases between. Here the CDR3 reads CASSLGHSNQPQHF. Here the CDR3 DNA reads TGTGCCAGCAGCTTAGGTCATAGCAATCAGCCCCAGCATTTT.

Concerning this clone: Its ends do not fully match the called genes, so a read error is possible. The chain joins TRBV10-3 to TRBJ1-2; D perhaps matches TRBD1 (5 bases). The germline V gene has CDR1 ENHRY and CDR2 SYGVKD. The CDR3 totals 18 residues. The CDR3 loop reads CAVRNRSSDSPLNYGYTF. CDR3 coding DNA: TGTGCCGTCAGAAATCGTTCGTCCGACAGCCCTTTGAACTATGGCTACACCTTC.

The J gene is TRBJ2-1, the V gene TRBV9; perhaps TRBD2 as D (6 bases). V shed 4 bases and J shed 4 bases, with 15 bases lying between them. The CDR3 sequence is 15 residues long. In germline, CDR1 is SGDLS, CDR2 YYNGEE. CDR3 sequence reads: CASSYDSSAYNEQFF. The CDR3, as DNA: TGTGCCAGCAGCTACGATTCTAGCGCTTACAATGAGCAGTTCTTC.

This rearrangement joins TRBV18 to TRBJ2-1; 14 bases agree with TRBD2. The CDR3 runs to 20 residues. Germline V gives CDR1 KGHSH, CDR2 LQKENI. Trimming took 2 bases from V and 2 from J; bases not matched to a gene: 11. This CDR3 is CASSPNWGLAGVGAYNEQFF. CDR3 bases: TGTGCCAGCTCACCAAACTGGGGACTAGCGGGAGTCGGGGCCTACAATGAGCAGTTCTTC.

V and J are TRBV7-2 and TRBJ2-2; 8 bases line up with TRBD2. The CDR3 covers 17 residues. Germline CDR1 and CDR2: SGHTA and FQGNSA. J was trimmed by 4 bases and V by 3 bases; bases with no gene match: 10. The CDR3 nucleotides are TGTGCCAGCAGCTTCCCCCCGGGGGGGCAACTCACCGGGGAGCTGTTTTTT. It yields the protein CASSFPPGGQLTGELFF.

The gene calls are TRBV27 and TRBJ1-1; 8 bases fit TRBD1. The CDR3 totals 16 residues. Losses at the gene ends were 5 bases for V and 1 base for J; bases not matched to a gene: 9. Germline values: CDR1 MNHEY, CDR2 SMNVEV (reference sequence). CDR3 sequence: CASSIAPGGPNTEAFF. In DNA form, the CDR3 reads TGTGCCAGCAGTATCGCCCCAGGGGGCCCGAACACTGAAGCTTTCTTT.

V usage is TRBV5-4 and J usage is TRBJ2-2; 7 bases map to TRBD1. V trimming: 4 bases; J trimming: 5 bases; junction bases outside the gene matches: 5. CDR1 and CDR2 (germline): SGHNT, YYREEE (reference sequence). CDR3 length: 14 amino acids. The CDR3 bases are TGTGCCAGCAGCAGGGGGCTGGGGACCGGGGAGCTGTTTTTT. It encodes CASSRGLGTGELFF.